This entry lists 30 T cell receptor beta chains sequenced from one sample in a study of cytomegalovirus exposure and HLA in healthy donors. Primers: 60 Vbeta forward and 13 Jbeta reverse. This table comes from immunoSEQ multiplex PCR, and its TCRdb copy is limited to in-frame clones, with some not included. The repertoire holds about 190,000 clones, roughly 75% seen once, with 4% to 5% in the top ten. The sequenced sample consisted of PBMCs. Every receptor here comes from a man aged 30 to 39 in good health and CMV-seropositive.

The chain uses TRBV7-2 and TRBJ2-3; D gene ambiguous. Germline lookup yields CDR1 SGHTA and CDR2 FQGNSA. V lost 3 bases and J lost 2, with 3 bases in between. The CDR3 is 12 residues long. The CDR3 reads CASSFFTDTQYF. The DNA of the CDR3 is TGTGCCAGCAGCTTCTTCACAGATACGCAGTATTTT.

This chain links TRBV7-3 with TRBJ1-3; 9 bases line up with TRBD1. The CDR3 covers 16 residues. Losses at the gene ends were 5 bases for V and 2 bases for J; bases not matched to a gene: 7. From germline, CDR1 is SGHTA and CDR2 FQGTGA. CDR3 in DNA: TGTGCCAGCAGCCCGAACAGGGGGCCTCCTGGAAACACCATATATTTT. Translation: CASSPNRGPPGNTIYF.

This clone has just a few counts. The chain joins TRBV6-5 to TRBJ2-2, with 7 positions matching TRBD1. Germline V gene sequence: CDR1 MNHEY, CDR2 SVGAGI. This CDR3 has 15 residues. After removal of 6 bases from V and 0 bases from J, the junction contained 4 bases not matched to a gene. In DNA, the CDR3 is TGTGCCAGCAGAACCCAGGGGGCGAACACCGGGGAGCTGTTTTTT. It translates to CASRTQGANTGELFF.

The chain links TRBV7-6 to TRBJ2-3; 10 bases map to TRBD2. The CDR3 is 17 residues long. Germline CDR1 is SGHVS and CDR2 is FNYEAQ. The V segment lost 5 bases and the J segment 3 bases; nucleotides outside the gene matches: 11. Written as DNA, the CDR3 is TGTGCCAGCAGCCCAGAACCTAGCGGGAGTAAGACAGATACGCAGTATTTT. Protein sequence: CASSPEPSGSKTDTQYF.

In DNA form, the CDR3 reads TGCGCCAGCAGCTTGGTTAGCGGCCCTGGCACAGATACGCAGTATTTT. Translating it yields CASSLVSGPGTDTQYF. The V call is TRBV5-1, the J call TRBJ2-3, with D possibly TRBD2 on 6 matching bases. Germline V gene sequence: CDR1 SGHRS, CDR2 YFSETQ. The CDR3 is 16 residues long. Trimming stripped 0 bases from V and 1 base from J, with 12 bases between.

About this clone: The same CDR3 also results from other DNA sequences found in this sample. This chain joins TRBV18 and TRBJ1-1, with 7 bases identical to TRBD1. The CDR3 runs 13 residues. Germline V gene sequence: CDR1 KGHSH, CDR2 LQKENI. V was pared by 3 bases and J by 4 bases, with 2 bases of the junction left unmatched. The CDR3, as DNA: TGTGCCAGCTCACCGCCAGGGGGCACTGAAGCTTTCTTT. Protein product: CASSPPGGTEAFF.

The CDR3 nucleotides are TGTGCCAGCAGCCCCGGACGGACTTCCCGGGGCCAAGAGACCCAGTACTTC. This gives the protein CASSPGRTSRGQETQYF. J is TRBJ2-5 and V is TRBV11-3; a possible D gene is TRBD2 (5 bases). CDR1 and CDR2 from the germline V gene are SGHNT and YENEEA. The CDR3 spans 17 residues. Between the trimmed V and J ends, which lost 5 bases and 1 base, there was a span of 20 bases.

The sample holds a few counts of this clone. The V call is TRBV6-6, the J call TRBJ2-7; D is ambiguous. Trimming stripped 4 bases from V and 3 bases from J, with 4 bases between. Germline CDR1 and CDR2: MNHNY and SVGAGI (reference sequence). This CDR3 is built from 11 residues. Written as DNA, the CDR3 is TGTGCCAGCAGTTTTAGCTACGAGCAGTACTTC. Translating it yields CASSFSYEQYF.

This clone appeared a few times. The chain couples TRBV4-3 to TRBJ2-4, with D maybe TRBD2 (7 bases). With 1 base removed from V and 8 bases from J, the gap between germline ends came to 18 bases. Germline lookup yields CDR1 LGHNA and CDR2 YSLEER. This CDR3 spans 16 amino acids. The CDR3 DNA sequence: TGCGCCAGCAGCCAAGGGGCGGGGGACAAGAGGGACATTCAGTACTTC. This translates into CASSQGAGDKRDIQYF.

This chain connects TRBV6-6 to TRBJ1-2; D is perhaps TRBD1 (5 bases). The CDR3 extends over 13 amino acids. CDR1 and CDR2 (germline): MNHNY, SVGAGI (reference sequence). The V gene lost 7 bases and the J gene lost 3 bases, with 12 bases spanning the gap. The CDR3 DNA follows: TGTGCCAGCAAAAAGACAGATTACTATGGCTACACCTTC. Translation gives CASKKTDYYGYTF.

This chain joins TRBV28 and TRBJ1-3; D may be TRBD1 (6 bases). Trimming left V 6 bases short and J 11 bases short, with 29 bases between. The germline V gene encodes CDR1 MDHEN and CDR2 SYDVKM. CDR3 length: 17 amino acids. The CDR3 region is CASSSSPSTGLGTAIYF. CDR3 coding DNA: TGTGCCAGCAGCTCCTCCCCCTCGACAGGTCTAGGAACCGCCATATATTTT.

The rearrangement links TRBV7-2 to TRBJ2-6, with D unresolved. V was shortened by 2 bases and J by 4 bases, with 9 bases between the two germline ends. Germline CDR1 and CDR2: SGHTA and FQGNSA. The CDR3 sequence is 15 residues long. In DNA, the CDR3 is TGTGCCAGCAGCTTATATACAGAAGGGGCCAACGTCCTGACTTTC. It yields the protein CASSLYTEGANVLTF.

This clone has just a few counts. This CDR3 is also generated by other DNA sequences in the sample. The chain links TRBV5-6 to TRBJ1-5; D may be TRBD1 (6 bases). Looked up from germline, CDR1 is SGHDT and CDR2 is YYEEEE. This CDR3 comprises 13 residues. Trimming pared 0 bases from V and 6 bases from J, leaving 7 bases between. The CDR3 DNA sequence: TGTGCCAGCAGCTTGGAAGGGGGTCAGCCCCAGCATTTT. Translating it yields CASSLEGGQPQHF.

The chain recombines TRBV19 with TRBJ2-5, with D possibly matching TRBD1 (6 bases). The CDR3 contains 13 residues. CDR1 is LNHDA and CDR2 is SQIVND in the germline V gene (reference sequence). Trimming stripped 4 bases from V and 3 bases from J, with 9 bases between. In nucleotides, the CDR3 is TGTGCCAGTAGTAGCAGGGGTAAAGAGACCCAGTACTTC. Translated, it gives CASSSRGKETQYF.

This chain links TRBV30 with TRBJ1-3; a possible D gene is TRBD1 (6 bases). Per the germline V gene, CDR1 is GTSNPN and CDR2 is SVGIG (reference sequence). V dropped 4 bases and J dropped 6 bases, with 16 bases sitting between them. This CDR3 contains 14 residues. The DNA of the CDR3 is TGTGCCTGGACTATCCCGACAGGAGAAAACACCATATATTTT. Amino acid sequence: CAWTIPTGENTIYF.

This sequence joins TRBV4-2 and TRBJ2-7, with 10 bases aligning to TRBD2. J was trimmed by 0 bases and V by 1 base; bases with no gene match: 6. The CDR3 loop spans 17 amino acids. CDR1 LGHNA and CDR2 YNFKEQ come from the germline V gene. The CDR3 DNA follows: TGTGCCAGCAGCCAAGCTAGCGGGGGACCATCCTCCTACGAGCAGTACTTC. It yields the protein CASSQASGGPSSYEQYF.

V is TRBV4-1 and J is TRBJ1-4; D gene unclear. Germline CDR1 MGHRA, CDR2 YSYEKL. Trimming pared 0 bases from V and 6 bases from J, leaving 11 bases between. The length of the CDR3 is 15 residues. For the CDR3, the DNA is TGCGCCAGCAGCCAAGAGGCGGGAATATATGAAAAACTGTTTTTT. It encodes CASSQEAGIYEKLFF.

The rearrangement uses TRBV29-1 and TRBJ1-1, with 8 bases that match TRBD1. The CDR3 sequence is 12 residues long. In germline, CDR1 is SQVTM, CDR2 ANQGSEA. The J segment lost 7 bases and the V segment lost 7 bases, leaving 8 bases of the junction unmatched. CDR3 nucleotides: TGCAGCGCCCCAGACAGGGGAGGTGAAGCTTTCTTT. Protein: CSAPDRGGEAFF.

The chain joins TRBV10-3 to TRBJ2-7; TRBD1 might be the D (6 bases). The germline gives CDR1 ENHRY, CDR2 SYGVKD. The V end was cut by 11 bases, the J end by 5 bases, with 19 bases between. This CDR3 spans 13 amino acids. This chain's CDR3 is CASLDPPGDEQYF. DNA for the CDR3: TGTGCCTCGCTAGATCCTCCAGGGGACGAGCAGTACTTC.

The V and J genes are TRBV27 and TRBJ2-1; 9 positions agree with TRBD1. V lost 2 bases and J lost 10; bases outside the gene matches: 9. The germline V gene has CDR1 MNHEY and CDR2 SMNVEV (reference sequence). The CDR3 extends over 15 amino acids. The chain's CDR3 is CASSLVRDRAFEQFF. Written as DNA, the CDR3 is TGTGCCAGCAGTTTAGTCCGGGACAGGGCTTTCGAGCAGTTCTTC.

This clone was seen only once. The chain employs TRBV6-5 and TRBJ1-5, with TRBD1 matching over 9 bases. CDR3 length equals 15 residues. The V gene's germline CDR1 is MNHEY and CDR2 SVGAGI. J was trimmed by 3 bases and V by 5 bases; bases with no gene match: 5. CDR3 sequence: CASSVDRGVNQPQHF. Written as DNA, the CDR3 is TGTGCCAGCAGTGTCGACAGGGGGGTCAATCAGCCCCAGCATTTT.

The chain has TRBV7-2 and TRBJ2-5; 7 positions match TRBD2. Per germline, CDR1 SGHTA and CDR2 FQGNSA. The CDR3 consists of 16 residues. J lost 1 base, V lost 5 bases, and 10 bases had no gene match. CDR3 region: CASSLISGVFQETQYF. In nucleotides, the CDR3 is TGTGCCAGCAGCCTCATCAGCGGGGTCTTCCAAGAGACCCAGTACTTC.

This rearrangement joins TRBV19 to TRBJ1-5; 7 bases are shared with TRBD1. Per germline, CDR1 LNHDA and CDR2 SQIVND (reference sequence). With 6 bases clipped from V and 1 base from J, the junction kept 3 bases outside the gene matches. This CDR3 region has 14 residues. The CDR3: CASRGTASNQPQHF. CDR3 sequence (DNA): TGTGCCAGTAGGGGGACAGCCAGCAATCAGCCCCAGCATTTT.

This sequence joins TRBV5-6 and TRBJ1-2, with D unresolved. V shed 0 bases and J shed 5 bases, with 8 bases lying between them. The CDR3 is 13 amino acids. The V gene's germline CDR1 is SGHDT and CDR2 YYEEEE. CDR3 loop: CASSLGSGYGYTF. The CDR3, as DNA: TGTGCCAGCAGCTTGGGGTCGGGATATGGCTACACCTTC.

This sequence joins TRBV15 and TRBJ2-1, with D perhaps matching TRBD1 (5 bases). Trimming took off 7 bases at V and 10 bases at J, with 17 bases between the two ends. The CDR3 consists of 13 residues. Looked up from germline, CDR1 is LNHNV and CDR2 is YYDKDF (reference sequence). DNA for the CDR3: TGTGCCACCAAAGGGGTTATCGCCTACGAGCAGTTCTTC. Its protein is CATKGVIAYEQFF.

This sequence joins TRBV28 and TRBJ2-3, with a weak D call TRBD2 (6 bases). CDR1 and CDR2 (germline): MDHEN, SYDVKM. The CDR3 length is 15 residues. The V end lost 4 bases, the J end lost 8 bases, and 19 bases lay between the germline ends. CDR3 sequence reads: CASSSSGGSIVTQYF. The CDR3 nucleotides read TGTGCCAGCAGTTCCTCTGGGGGGAGCATCGTTACGCAGTATTTT.

The CDR3 DNA is TGTGCCAGCAGTAACCGGGACAGGGGGCGCATGGAGACCCAGTACTTC. This translates into CASSNRDRGRMETQYF. The chain recombines TRBV28 with TRBJ2-5; 12 nucleotides line up with TRBD1. Looked up from germline, CDR1 is MDHEN and CDR2 is SYDVKM. The J segment lost 5 bases and the V segment lost 5 bases, leaving 9 bases of the junction unmatched. CDR3 length: 16 residues.

The chain is built from TRBV29-1 and TRBJ1-5; D is unresolved. Trimming took 2 bases from V and 0 from J, leaving 11 bases between them. The CDR3 runs to 15 residues. CDR1 is SQVTM, CDR2 ANQGSEA, per germline. The CDR3 region is CSVEIGGHSNQPQHF. The CDR3 DNA reads as TGCAGCGTTGAAATTGGAGGTCATAGCAATCAGCCCCAGCATTTT.

This clone was counted only a few times. This chain uses TRBV27 with TRBJ2-6; the D gene is possibly TRBD2 (6 bases). The CDR3 is 17 amino acids. Trimming removed 6 bases at V and 2 bases at J, with 17 bases between. From germline, CDR1 is MNHEY and CDR2 SMNVEV (reference sequence). CDR3 in DNA: TGTGCCAGCAGGGCGGTGGCGGGATCAGCTGGGGCCAACGTCCTGACTTTC. As protein: CASRAVAGSAGANVLTF. Full variable domain (missing parts from reference TRBV27 and TRBJ2-6): EAQVTQNPRYLITVTGKKLTVTCSQNMNHEYMSWYRQDPGLGLRQIYYSMNVEVTDKGDVPEGYKVSRKEKRNFPLILESPSPNQTSLYFCASRAVAGSAGANVLTFGAGSRLTVL.

The V gene is TRBV25-1, the J gene TRBJ1-2; 7 nucleotides line up with TRBD1. From germline, CDR1 is MGHDK and CDR2 SYGVNS. The CDR3 loop spans 13 amino acids. After removal of 6 bases from V and 8 bases from J, the junction contained 9 bases not matched to a gene. The CDR3 reads CASRGGEAGGYTF. The CDR3 nucleotides are TGTGCCAGCAGAGGGGGCGAGGCAGGGGGCTACACCTTC.